These T cell receptor beta chains were read from a single sample in a study of blood T cell repertoires in COVID-19. Some clones are missing from TCRdb's copy, which holds only in-frame ones; the method was immunoSEQ multiplex PCR. This table holds some 300,000 clones, roughly 86% found once. The source material was PBMCs or T cells enriched from blood (not recorded which). All receptors come from a woman aged 45-60 years who had been exposed to COVID-19. Both conserved end residues are part of each CDR3. D genes are given only for firm matches. Clone sizes are given selectively: once, few, many, or a class where the clone is expanded.

cdr3_aa cdr3_nt j_call clone_size v_call d_call
CASSRLHLNSGNTIYF TGTGCCAGCAGCCGACTTCACCTAAACTCTGGAAACACCATATATTTT TRBJ1-3 - TRBV5-6 -
CASSLAGTGDEKLFF TGTGCCAGCAGTTTGGCTGGGACAGGGGACGAAAAACTGTTTTTT TRBJ1-4 - TRBV28 TRBD1
CASSEREGLSNQPQHF TGTGCCAGCAGTGAGAGGGAAGGCTTGAGCAATCAGCCCCAGCATTTT TRBJ1-5 once TRBV2 -
CASRPPGQRTGELFF TGTGCCAGCAGACCTCCGGGACAAAGGACCGGGGAGCTGTTTTTT TRBJ2-2 - TRBV28 -
CASSQGRGGGEQFF TGTGCCAGCAGCCAAGGTCGGGGAGGAGGTGAGCAGTTCTTC TRBJ2-1 - TRBV3-1/TRBV3-2 -
CASSLADSNEKLFF TGTGCCAGCAGCTTAGCAGACAGTAATGAAAAACTGTTTTTT TRBJ1-4 - TRBV7-2 -
CASRQEANYGYTF TGTGCCAGCAGACAGGAAGCTAACTATGGCTACACCTTC TRBJ1-2 - TRBV2 -
CASSQSRTSDTQYF TGTGCCAGCTCACAATCGAGGACTTCAGATACGCAGTATTTT TRBJ2-3 - TRBV7-9 -
CASTIRGVQPQHF TGTGCCAGCACCATCAGGGGAGTTCAGCCCCAGCATTTT TRBJ1-5 once TRBV28 -
CAIKGTGAWTQYF TGTGCCATCAAAGGGACAGGGGCTTGGACCCAGTACTTC TRBJ2-5 - TRBV10-3 TRBD1
CASSLATRGLSSYEQYF TGTGCCAGCAGCTTAGCGACACGGGGATTAAGCTCCTACGAGCAGTACTTC TRBJ2-7 - TRBV7-8 -
CAWSKQGVGEAFF TGTGCCTGGAGCAAACAGGGGGTAGGTGAAGCTTTCTTT TRBJ1-1 - TRBV30 TRBD1
CASSPHSGNTIYF TGTGCCAGCAGCCCCCACTCTGGAAACACCATATATTTT TRBJ1-3 - TRBV14 -